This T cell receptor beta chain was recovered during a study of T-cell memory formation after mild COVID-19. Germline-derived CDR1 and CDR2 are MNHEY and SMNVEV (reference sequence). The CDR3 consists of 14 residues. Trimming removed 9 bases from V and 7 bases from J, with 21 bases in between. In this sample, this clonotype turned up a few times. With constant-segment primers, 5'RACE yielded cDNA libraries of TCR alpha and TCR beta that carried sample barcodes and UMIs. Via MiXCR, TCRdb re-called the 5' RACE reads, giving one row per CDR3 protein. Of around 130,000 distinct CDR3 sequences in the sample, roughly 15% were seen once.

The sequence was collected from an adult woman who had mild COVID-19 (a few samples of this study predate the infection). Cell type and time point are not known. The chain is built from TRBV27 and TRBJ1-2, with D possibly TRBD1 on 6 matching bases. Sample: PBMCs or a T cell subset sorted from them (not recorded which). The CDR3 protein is CASSATGPVAGYTF. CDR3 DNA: TGTGCCAGTTCAGCGACAGGCCCGGTAGCTGGCTACACCTTC.